This T cell receptor beta chain was obtained from a study of blood T cell repertoires in COVID-19 (dated by TCRdb to 2019 to 2021). Notes on the research overall: The collaborator samples originated in the United States, Italy and Spain and spanned the acute and convalescent phases of COVID-19. The material from the prospective study consisted of cDNA or gDNA derived from T cells, B-cell-depleted T cells, or PBMCs. Deeply sampled blood TCRbeta repertoires from subjects exposed to, actively infected with, or recovered from COVID-19 were included in the dataset. The repertoires were released in a freely available public database meant as a resource for research on the immune response to SARS-CoV-2. The samples were drawn from two sources: the first 160 participants of the ongoing ImmuneRACE study, and 950 to 1,500 subjects contributed by 6 global collaborators. Nearly every sample came with metadata listing a de-identified subject ID, COVID-19 status, age in years and sex. Where available, HLA class I and class II types were taken from metadata supplied by the sample provider and were not determined by assay-based typing.

With respect to this clone: It has no known antigen specificity. No much larger clone exists at a distance of one base, and base qualities are not known.

The research as a whole found: The quantity of clinical and demographic metadata differed by source and by participant and was supplied without curation.

TCRbeta CDR3 regions were amplified from genomic DNA by means of the immunoSEQ Assay, a bias-controlled multiplex PCR. Per the original workflow: The number of nucleated cells in each sample was estimated from the amplification of reference gene primers within the assay. To quantify the absolute abundance of each unique TCRbeta CDR3 rearrangement, sequence reads were collapsed and filtered. For each sample, productive Simpson clonality was calculated by taking the square root of Simpson's diversity index across productive rearrangements. As stored in TCRdb, this immuneACCESS dataset retains in-frame rearrangements with V and J assigned. A fraction of the clones does not appear; measured against another copy, unresolved V genes explain less than half of the discrepancy, and the remainder lacks a known reason. D and trimming were read from the DNA, whereas the V and J calls and clone size are those reported in that table. This sample comprises some 220,000 clones, about nine tenths of them detected only once. Jointly, the top ten make up roughly 0.79% of the sample.

At one collaborating source in Seattle, patients were enrolled during active infection and were followed longitudinally through the course of disease. Collaborating institutions collected whole blood in K2EDTA tubes following their own protocols. Collaborator samples were shipped for TCRbeta analysis as frozen whole blood, isolated PBMCs, or DNA extracted from either sample type. V sheds 4 bases and J sheds 6 bases, leaving 13 bases between their ends. CDR1 and CDR2 are drawn from the germline V gene: SGDLS, YYNGEE. The CDR3, from cysteine to phenylalanine, totals 13 residues. This entry keeps only the CDR3 DNA: 39 bases, framed from base 1.

Recombination joined TRBV9 with TRBJ1-2; the D gene is perhaps TRBD1, on 5 matching bases. The sample was peripheral blood. The source is a man aged 25-40 years with COVID-19, enrolled during active disease. This receptor carries the CDR3 CASSPLGGDGYTF. The DNA reads TGTGCCAGCAGCCCACTCGGGGGGGATGGCTACACCTTC.